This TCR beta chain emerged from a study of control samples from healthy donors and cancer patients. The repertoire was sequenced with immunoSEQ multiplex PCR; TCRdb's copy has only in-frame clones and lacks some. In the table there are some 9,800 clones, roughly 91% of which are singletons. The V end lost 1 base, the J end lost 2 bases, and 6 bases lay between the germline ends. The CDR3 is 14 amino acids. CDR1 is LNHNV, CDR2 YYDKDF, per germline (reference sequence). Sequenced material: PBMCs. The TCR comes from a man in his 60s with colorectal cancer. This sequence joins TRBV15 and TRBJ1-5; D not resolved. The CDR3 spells CATSRAGGNQPQHF. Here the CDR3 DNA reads TGTGCCACCAGCAGAGCTGGGGGCAATCAGCCCCAGCATTTT.